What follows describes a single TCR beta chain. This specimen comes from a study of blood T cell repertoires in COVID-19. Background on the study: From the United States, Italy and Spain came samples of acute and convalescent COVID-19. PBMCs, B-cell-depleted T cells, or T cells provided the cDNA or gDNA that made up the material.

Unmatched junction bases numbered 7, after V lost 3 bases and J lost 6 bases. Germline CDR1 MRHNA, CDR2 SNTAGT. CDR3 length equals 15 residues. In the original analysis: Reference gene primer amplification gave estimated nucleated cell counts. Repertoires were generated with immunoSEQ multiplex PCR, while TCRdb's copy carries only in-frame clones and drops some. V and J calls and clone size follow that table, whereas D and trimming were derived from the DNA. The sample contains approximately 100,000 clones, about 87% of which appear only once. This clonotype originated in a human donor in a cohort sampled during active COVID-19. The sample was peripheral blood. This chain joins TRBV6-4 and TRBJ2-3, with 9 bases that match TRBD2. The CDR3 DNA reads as TGTGCCAGCAGTGAAGTGGCTAGCGGGGCGGATACGCAGTATTTT. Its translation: CASSEVASGADTQYF.